Listed below are T cell receptor beta chains from one sample, sequenced in a study of OX40 agonist ivuxolimab in advanced cancers. TCRdb's copy holds only in-frame clones and misses some; the assay was immunoSEQ multiplex PCR. Among about 72,000 clones, around nine tenths were seen once, and the ten largest hold 5.5% to 6%. The material was CD4+ or CD8+ T cells sorted from blood, obtained in a trial of the OX40 agonist ivuxolimab. These receptors were collected from an adult with an advanced solid tumor such as melanoma, head and neck, liver or kidney cancer. Each CDR3 is given with its conserved first and last residue. Each record gives: V gene, clone size, J gene, D gene, CDR3 protein, CDR3 DNA. A D gene is named only where the DNA matches it firmly. Some rows have no size entry. The others give once, few or many, or a class for an expanded clone.

V: TRBV7-2; size: NA; J: TRBJ1-4; D: NA; CDR3: CASSSREQFNEKLFF; DNA: TGTGCCAGCAGTTCTAGGGAGCAGTTTAATGAAAAACTGTTTTTT
V: TRBV30; size: NA; J: TRBJ2-7; D: NA; CDR3: CAWSASAEQYF; DNA: TGTGCCTGGAGTGCCTCAGCCGAGCAGTACTTC
V: TRBV5-6; size: NA; J: TRBJ2-1; D: NA; CDR3: CASSLIQYSSYNEQFF; DNA: TGTGCCAGCAGCCTAATACAGTATAGCTCCTACAATGAGCAGTTCTTC
V: TRBV9; size: NA; J: TRBJ2-7; D: NA; CDR3: CASSVGGGGYEQYF; DNA: TGTGCCAGCAGCGTGGGGGGAGGTGGCTACGAGCAGTACTTC
V: TRBV19; size: once; J: TRBJ2-7; D: NA; CDR3: CASSAAWGQVYEQYF; DNA: TGTGCCAGTAGTGCCGCCTGGGGCCAAGTCTACGAGCAGTACTTC
V: TRBV7-3; size: NA; J: TRBJ2-1; D: NA; CDR3: CASSPEGQTSYNEQFF; DNA: TGTGCCAGCAGCCCGGAGGGGCAGACCTCCTACAATGAGCAGTTCTTC
V: TRBV15; size: NA; J: TRBJ1-5; D: TRBD1; CDR3: CATSARPGQGDNQPQHF; DNA: TGTGCCACCAGCGCTCGTCCGGGACAGGGAGACAATCAGCCCCAGCATTTT
V: TRBV2; size: NA; J: TRBJ2-7; D: TRBD2; CDR3: CASSVLAVIRYEQYF; DNA: TGTGCCAGCAGTGTACTAGCGGTTATCCGGTACGAGCAGTACTTC
V: TRBV9; size: NA; J: TRBJ1-3; D: NA; CDR3: CASSVGLSSGNTIYF; DNA: TGTGCCAGCAGCGTCGGGCTGAGCTCTGGAAACACCATATATTTT
V: TRBV5-4; size: NA; J: TRBJ1-5; D: NA; CDR3: CASSLGNQPQHF; DNA: TGTGCCAGCAGCTTGGGCAATCAGCCCCAGCATTTT